This entry concerns a single TCR beta chain. Its target is unknown. Treatment reported: around 19 received Ad26.COV2.S at low or high dose, single or two shots; roughly five received placebo; per-sample allocation not given. Day 63 following the first vaccine or placebo injection was when the samples were taken. Whoever gave the sample was an adult aged 18-55 years in Boston. Vaccine was an Ad26 vector expressing Wuhan-strain SARS-CoV-2 spike. Libraries were prepared by immunoSEQ multiplex PCR; TCRdb keeps only in-frame clonotypes and omits some of them. Of around 300,000 clones listed, around 89% were seen once; the top ten hold around 4.5%. The V end lost 4 bases, the J end lost 9 bases, and 11 bases lay between the germline ends. Germline V CDR1 and CDR2: SGHDT, YYEEEE. The CDR3 runs to 12 residues. The sample is drawn from a study of Ad26.COV2.S vaccination and SARS-CoV-2 variants. Study-level information: Into the muscle, Ad26.COV2.S was dosed once or twice, 56 days apart. Study-level results: It was vaccine recipients, not placebo recipients, who had the higher spike-specific TCR breadth.

The chain couples TRBV5-6 to TRBJ2-1; possibly TRBD1 or TRBD2 for D (5 bases each). Here the sequenced sample was peripheral blood, taken in a trial of Ad26.COV2.S vaccine versus placebo. This TCR was sampled from a person aged 18-65 years who received the Ad26.COV2.S COVID-19 vaccine or a placebo. The CDR3 DNA is TGTGCCAGCAGCGGATCAGGGAGTGAGCAGTTCTTC. Its translation is CASSGSGSEQFF.